A selection of T cell receptor beta chains follows, all from one sample in a study of resident and recirculating memory T cells in vitiligo. Here immunoSEQ multiplex PCR was the method, and the copy in TCRdb shows in-frame clones only, minus some. In the table there are about 76,000 clones, approximately 90% of which are singletons. The sample taken for sequencing was blood. The source of these receptors is a male donor with vitiligo. CDR3s include the opening cysteine and the closing phenylalanine or tryptophan. Rows give clone size only sometimes, using once, few, many, or a class for an expanded clone.

>.|TRBV7-8|TRBJ2-5
CASSPGHFAETQYF
>.|TRBV11-2|TRBJ2-1
CASSADRGGGNEQFF
>.|TRBV7-3|TRBJ1-2
CASSPTGTDFYGYTF
>.|TRBV27|TRBJ2-7
CASSPGGYEQYF
>.|TRBV9|TRBJ1-1
CASSPTDRDRVSGAFF
>.|TRBV28|TRBJ1-5
CASSLGLRGFNQPQHF
>.|TRBV5-4|TRBJ2-7
CASSLEDPRLAGQFSYEQYF
>.|TRBV7-3|TRBJ2-1
CASSLPGLAHEQFF
>.|TRBV11-2|TRBJ1-2
CASSRQDSLGGYTF
>.|TRBV28|TRBJ1-2
CASSPSTGGVGYTF
>.|TRBV4-2|TRBJ2-1
CASSQDPGGGYNEQFF
>.|TRBV20-1|TRBJ2-3
CRAGNTDTQYF
>.|TRBV6-1|TRBJ2-7
CASNSVGGSYEQYF
>.|TRBV5-6|TRBJ2-3
CASSLRLAGGLDTQYF
>.|TRBV4-1|TRBJ2-7
CASSQGGLIYEQYF
>.|TRBV7-9|TRBJ1-1
CASPPEDRRNTEAFF
>.|TRBV2|TRBJ2-6
CASSWEDRAGANVLTF
>.|TRBV1|TRBJ2-7
CTSRQVGSYEQYF
>.|TRBV9|TRBJ2-3
CASSASSGRAFSTDTQYF
>.|TRBV5-1|TRBJ2-3
CASSEGPTDTQYF
>once|TRBV10-3|TRBJ1-2
CAISESEGASGYTF
>.|TRBV11-3|TRBJ1-2
CASASGFNGYTF
>.|TRBV28|TRBJ2-5
CASVGGRLQETQYF
>.|TRBV27|TRBJ1-2
CASSLSRREGHLGRGYTF
>.|TRBV7-6|TRBJ2-1
CASSRLAAPNEQFF
>.|TRBV6-5|TRBJ2-7
CASSYGSGGTYEQYF
>.|TRBV5-1|TRBJ1-5
CASSLEPGSRQPQHF
>.|TRBV7-3|TRBJ2-3
CASSLGLAGADTQYF
>.|TRBV9|TRBJ2-7
CASSAENRDYGQYF
>.|TRBV7-2|TRBJ2-5
CASSLPTGVETQYF
>.|TRBV18|TRBJ1-5
CASSLAGQPQHF
>.|TRBV27|TRBJ2-1
CASIPTSPNEQFF
>.|TRBV27|TRBJ2-1
CASSFRAGEGYNEQFF
>.|TRBV5-1|TRBJ2-1
CASHPGGSGYNEQFF
>.|TRBV11-1|TRBJ2-2
CASRSGLAGAGELFF
>once|TRBV28|TRBJ1-2
CASSHRGRDGYTF
>.|TRBV28|TRBJ2-4
CASSFSGLTGGPQNIQYF
>.|TRBV19|TRBJ2-7
CASSLRGSGPYEQYF
>.|TRBV5-1|TRBJ2-7
CASNFQGEHEQYF
>.|TRBV9|TRBJ2-3
CASSDSGRSTDTQYF
>once|TRBV18|TRBJ1-2
CASSLGGTGEIYGYTF
>.|TRBV11-2|TRBJ2-2
CASSLVSSGSWTGELFF
>.|TRBV13|TRBJ2-7
CASSLGLLAGDAYEQYF
>.|TRBV11-2|TRBJ2-7
CASSLPRHSSYEQYF
>.|TRBV28|TRBJ2-7
CASSSPSTRANLEQYF
>.|TRBV14|TRBJ2-1
CASSQDTYNEQFF
>.|TRBV4-1|TRBJ1-2
CASSHGPGQGVGKTF
>.|TRBV18|TRBJ1-1
CASSPDNRGTEAFF
>.|TRBV7-3|TRBJ2-7
CASSEHRGGLAEQYF
>.|TRBV7-2|TRBJ1-2
CASSQGQGYGGYTF
>.|TRBV10-3|TRBJ2-1
CAISASLGTGVLIEQFF
>.|TRBV19|TRBJ2-3
CASKEAGTVDTQYF
>.|TRBV19|TRBJ2-3
CASSIGPGGTDTQYF
>.|TRBV27|TRBJ2-5
CASSLTRSTGTQYF
>few|TRBV5-4|TRBJ1-1
CASSLLTNRDTEAFF
>.|TRBV7-2|TRBJ2-5
CASTRDRGQETQYF
>.|TRBV5-1|TRBJ2-1
CASSPGLAGSSYNEQFF
>.|TRBV9|TRBJ1-4
CASSVGQMQVEKLFF
>.|TRBV11-2|TRBJ2-2
CASREGSNTGELFF